What follows describes a single T cell receptor (beta chain). Its antigen is not yet known. No qualities accompany the bases; no much larger clone lies one base away. Germline trimming: 5 bases from V, 3 bases from J; junction bases outside gene matches: 14. The CDR3 runs 17 residues from the cysteine to the phenylalanine. Solely the CDR3 DNA is kept, with 51 bases framed from the first base. Sequences MNHEY (CDR1) and SMNVEV (CDR2) are obtained from the germline V gene (reference sequence). The immunoSEQ assay amplified TCRB CDR3 regions from 1.5 to 2.5 micrograms of genomic DNA, or from all available DNA when less than that amount was available. For multiplex PCR, 60 forward primers for TCR V beta segments and 13 reverse primers for J beta segments were used. Synthetic control templates were spiked into each sample at limiting dilution to estimate reads per starting template. Reads of 87 bp were generated by sequencing on the Illumina HiSeq System. The paper's processing steps were these. PCR and sequencing errors were removed by merging closely related sequences with a nearest neighbor algorithm. TCR overlap was defined as the percentage of unique tumor TCR beta sequences that were also found in the peripheral blood of the same patient. In its TCRdb copy, this immuneACCESS table keeps in-frame sequences only and misses some clones. Where compared with another copy, unresolved V genes explain less than half of these, and the others have no known cause. V, J and clone size reflect that table, while D and trimming were determined from the DNA. This sample gives tens of thousands of clones in total; just under 85% of them show up just once. The top ten clonotypes cover approximately 14% of the sample.

This record belongs to a study of glioma-infiltrating T cells after dendritic cell vaccination (dated by TCRdb to about 2016). Turning to the overall study: The cohort included some 15 glioblastoma patients drawn from Phase I and II dendritic cell vaccination trials, of whom 9 were newly diagnosed and 6 had recurrent disease. Between the early 2000s and the early 2010s, patients were given autologous tumor lysate-pulsed dendritic cell vaccination. The vaccine was prepared from monocyte-derived dendritic cells that were cultured for roughly seven days with IL-4 and GM-CSF and then pulsed overnight with autologous tumor lysate. Patients received three intradermal dendritic cell vaccine injections at biweekly intervals in the arm below the axilla. In glioblastoma patients vaccinated with dendritic cells, deep sequencing of TCR beta CDR3 regions served to measure the amount of tumor-infiltrating lymphocytes and to compare repertoires between tumor and blood. TCR sequencing metrics, including TIL content and tumor-blood repertoire overlap, were correlated with survival after dendritic cell vaccination. Overall study outcomes, separate from this receptor: The cohort was small and heterogeneous, with few patients having full blood and tumor sets and even fewer initial-recurrent tumor pairs. The three-group TCR overlap response model was described as speculative and requiring prospective validation. TCR clonality showed no direct relationship with survival, which suggests that a diverse polyclonal response may be important. Higher estimated pretreatment TIL content predicted longer time to progression and overall survival after dendritic cell vaccination.

The time point label, as the study defines it: after dendritic cell vaccination, including at tumor progression/relapse. Selection of patients required sufficient residual fresh-frozen tumor tissue and over two years of available survival data. Although molecular status otherwise differed among the glioblastoma patients, no patient had an isocitrate dehydrogenase mutation. PBMC were collected before vaccination, two weeks after the third vaccination, and at tumor progression if progression occurred. Genomic DNA was extracted with the Qiagen DNeasy Blood extraction Kit. The material sequenced was blood, taken after dendritic cell vaccination. The V and J genes are TRBV27 and TRBJ2-7, with TRBD1 identical over 9 junction bases. The origin of this receptor is a human donor with glioblastoma. In nucleotides, the sequence is TGTGCCAGCAGTCTACGGACAGGGGCCCTATCTTACTACGAGCAGTACTTC. Its coded protein is CASSLRTGALSYYEQYF.